This is a list of T cell receptor beta chains from one sample in a study of blood T cell repertoires in COVID-19. Profiled with immunoSEQ multiplex PCR; TCRdb holds only in-frame clones, not every one. The table lists nearly 300,000 clones, around 84% of them singletons. Material for sequencing was peripheral blood. These receptors were obtained from a human donor with COVID-19, enrolled during active disease. The donor label of this sample is uncertain. Each CDR3 is given with its conserved first and last residue. A D gene is named only where the DNA matches it firmly. Some rows have no size entry. The others give once, few or many, or a class for an expanded clone.

d_call | j_call | v_call | clone_size | cdr3_aa | cdr3_nt
NA | TRBJ1-4 | TRBV3-1/TRBV3-2 | few | CASSQGDSGREKLFF | TGTGCCAGCAGCCAAGGGGACTCTGGGAGGGAAAAACTGTTTTTT
NA | TRBJ1-3 | TRBV7-9 | NA | CASSSGGNSGNTIYF | TGTGCCAGCAGCTCCGGGGGGAACTCTGGAAACACCATATATTTT
NA | TRBJ1-1 | TRBV30 | NA | CASRLRNTEAFF | TGTGCCTCCCGACTAAGGAACACTGAAGCTTTCTTT
NA | TRBJ2-7 | TRBV11-2 | NA | CASSLEGGTEQYF | TGTGCCAGCAGCTTAGAAGGCGGGACCGAGCAGTACTTC
TRBD1 | TRBJ2-7 | TRBV27 | NA | CASSRGTGQASAKGEQYF | TGTGCCAGCAGTCGGGGGACAGGGCAGGCTAGCGCGAAGGGCGAGCAGTACTTC
TRBD1 | TRBJ1-3 | TRBV4-2 | NA | CASSQALTGGGNTIYF | TGTGCCAGCAGCCAAGCGTTGACAGGGGGGGGAAACACCATATATTTT
NA | TRBJ1-1 | TRBV27 | once | CASREGGRGTEAFF | TGTGCCAGCAGAGAAGGGGGTAGGGGCACTGAAGCTTTCTTT
TRBD1 | TRBJ1-5 | TRBV5-1 | NA | CASSTGGAPQPQHF | TGCGCCAGCAGCACAGGGGGCGCACCTCAGCCCCAGCATTTT
NA | TRBJ1-1 | TRBV30 | once | CAWSGGPNTEAFF | TGTGCCTGGAGCGGGGGACCCAACACTGAAGCTTTCTTT
TRBD2 | TRBJ2-3 | TRBV11-1 | NA | CASSLLAGADTQYF | TGTGCCAGCAGCTTACTAGCGGGAGCTGATACGCAGTATTTT
TRBD2 | TRBJ2-5 | TRBV11-3 | few | CASSPGSSGRTETQYF | TGTGCCAGCAGCCCCGGGAGTAGCGGGAGGACGGAGACCCAGTACTTC
TRBD2 | TRBJ2-3 | TRBV5-5 | NA | CASSFRASGSTDTQYF | TGTGCCAGCAGCTTTCGGGCTAGCGGAAGCACAGATACGCAGTATTTT
TRBD1 | TRBJ1-1 | TRBV3-1/TRBV3-2 | NA | CASSQGLAGGTEAFF | TGTGCCAGCAGCCAAGGGTTAGCAGGGGGGACTGAAGCTTTCTTT
TRBD1 | TRBJ1-2 | TRBV30 | once | CAWSSDRGRGYTF | TGTGCCTGGAGTTCGGACAGGGGGCGAGGCTACACCTTC
NA | TRBJ2-7 | TRBV10-1 | NA | CATGVSSYEQYF | TGCGCCACCGGGGTCAGCTCCTACGAGCAGTACTTC
NA | TRBJ2-7 | TRBV7-9 | NA | CASSLVAGAKYF | TGTGCCAGCAGCTTAGTCGCGGGGGCGAAATATTTC
TRBD1 | TRBJ2-1 | TRBV7-9 | NA | CASSLGRGQGVLNEQFF | TGTGCCAGCAGCTTAGGTCGGGGACAGGGGGTTTTGAATGAGCAGTTCTTC
NA | TRBJ1-5 | TRBV19 | NA | CANPSGSTNQPQHF | TGTGCCAACCCTTCGGGGAGTACTAATCAGCCCCAGCATTTT
NA | TRBJ1-5 | TRBV7-2 | once | CASSLILQKNQPQHF | TGTGCCAGCAGCTTAATATTGCAGAAGAATCAGCCCCAGCATTTT
TRBD1 | TRBJ1-1 | TRBV7-8 | few | CASSGRTGPTEAFF | TGTGCCAGCAGCGGACGGACAGGGCCAACTGAAGCTTTCTTT
NA | TRBJ1-5 | TRBV29-1 | few | CSVARALNQPQHF | TGCAGCGTTGCGCGGGCTCTCAATCAGCCCCAGCATTTT
NA | TRBJ1-2 | TRBV28 | NA | CASSLGEDGYTF | TGTGCCAGCAGTTTGGGGGAGGATGGCTACACCTTC
TRBD1 | TRBJ2-7 | TRBV7-2 | NA | CASSATGQGPPYEQYF | TGTGCCAGCAGCGCAACGGGACAGGGCCCCCCCTACGAGCAGTACTTC
NA | TRBJ1-1 | TRBV10-3 | NA | CAISDPHSRGVSDTEAFF | TGTGCCATCAGTGACCCCCACTCCAGGGGAGTGTCGGACACTGAAGCTTTCTTT
TRBD1 | TRBJ1-6 | TRBV30 | NA | CAWNGGQLSSPLHF | TGTGCCTGGAATGGGGGACAGCTAAGTTCACCCCTCCACTTT
TRBD2 | TRBJ2-7 | TRBV27 | few | CASSLSYSGSIGQYF | TGTGCCAGCAGTTTATCCTATAGCGGGAGCATCGGGCAGTACTTC